The 25 T cell receptor beta chains presented below share a single source sample, sequenced in a study of blood T cell repertoires in COVID-19. Measured with immunoSEQ multiplex PCR; TCRdb has only the in-frame clones, and not every one. The table includes about 190,000 clones, about 88% detected once. Sequencing was carried out using PBMCs or T cells enriched from blood (not recorded which). These receptors were taken from a woman in her 30s who had recovered from COVID-19.

The chain recombines TRBV5-1 with TRBJ1-1, with D perhaps TRBD1 (6 bases). CDR1 and CDR2 (germline): SGHRS, YFSETQ. Trimming stripped 4 bases from V and 11 bases from J, with 18 bases between. The CDR3 is made up of 13 amino acids. The chain's CDR3 is CASSPNRDPAAFF. CDR3 nucleotides: TGCGCCAGCAGCCCGAACAGGGATCCGGCCGCTTTCTTT. Using reference TRBV5-1 and TRBJ1-1 for the parts outside the CDR3, the full variable domain is KAGVTQTPRYLIKTRGQQVTLSCSPISGHRSVSWYQQTPGQGLQFLFEYFSETQRNKGNFPGRFSGRQFSNSRSEMNVSTLELGDSALYLCASSPNRDPAAFFGQGTRLTVV.

The chain has TRBV5-1 and TRBJ2-7, with TRBD1 identical over 7 bases. V shed 3 bases and J 5 bases; nucleotides not matched to a gene: 8. Per the germline V gene, CDR1 is SGHRS and CDR2 is YFSETQ. This CDR3 spans 14 amino acids. As DNA, the CDR3 is TGCGCCAGCAGCTGGAAGGGGGCCGGGAACGAGCAGTACTTC. It codes for CASSWKGAGNEQYF.

The CDR3 is CATSRDRYYGYTF. In DNA, the CDR3 is TGTGCCACCAGCAGAGACAGATACTATGGCTACACCTTC. The chain couples TRBV15 to TRBJ1-2; no definite D call. Between the trimmed V and J ends, which lost 0 bases and 3 bases, there was a span of 5 bases. Germline lookup yields CDR1 LNHNV and CDR2 YYDKDF (reference sequence). This CDR3 is 13 amino acids long.

This chain joins TRBV14 and TRBJ2-5; D is unresolved. CDR3 size: 13 residues. The germline V gene encodes CDR1 SGHDN and CDR2 FVKESK. V shed 3 bases and J shed 3 bases, with 8 bases lying between them. The CDR3 nucleotides read TGTGCCAGCAGCCAGTATAGCAAAGAGACCCAGTACTTC. Translating gives CASSQYSKETQYF.

A single count supports this clone. CDR3 protein: CASSEGLLGGTQYF. CDR3 coding DNA: TGTGCCAGCAGTGAGGGACTGCTCGGGGGTACGCAGTATTTT. V and J are TRBV2 and TRBJ2-3; possible D gene TRBD2, 6 bases. In germline, CDR1 is SNHLY, CDR2 FYNNEI. The CDR3 is 14 residues long. With 3 bases removed from V and 8 bases from J, the gap between germline ends came to 15 bases. The full variable domain, with the rest looked up from reference TRBV2 and TRBJ2-3, is EPEVTQTPSHQVTQMGQEVILRCVPISNHLYFYWYRQILGQKVEFLVSFYNNEISEKSEIFDDQFSVERPDGSNFTLKIRSTKLEDSAMYFCASSEGLLGGTQYFGPGTRLTVL.

V gene TRBV7-6 combines with J gene TRBJ1-5, with 7 bases matching TRBD1. V lost 0 bases and J lost 6; bases outside the gene matches: 8. CDR1 and CDR2 (germline): SGHVS, FNYEAQ. The CDR3 consists of 16 residues. The CDR3 loop is CASSLALAGGGQPQHF. CDR3 in DNA: TGTGCCAGCAGCTTAGCGCTGGCAGGGGGAGGTCAGCCCCAGCATTTT.

This chain links TRBV3-1 (or the pseudogene TRBV3-2) with TRBJ2-5, with D maybe TRBD1 (6 bases). This CDR3 has 15 residues. Germline CDR1 and CDR2: LGHDT and YNNKEL (reference sequence). Trimming pared 6 bases from V and 1 base from J, leaving 15 bases between. The chain's CDR3 is CASRLTSDSQETQYF. The CDR3 nucleotides read TGTGCCAGCAGACTGACCTCGGACAGCCAAGAGACCCAGTACTTC.

The gene calls are TRBV5-1 and TRBJ1-3; tentatively, D is TRBD1 (6 bases). Trimming stripped 5 bases from V and 4 bases from J, with 16 bases between. The germline gives CDR1 SGHRS, CDR2 YFSETQ. The CDR3 is 15 amino acids. CDR3 sequence: CASRRDTGSGNTIYF. In nucleotides, the CDR3 is TGCGCCAGCAGACGTGATACAGGGTCAGGAAACACCATATATTTT.

This chain links TRBV19 with TRBJ2-7, with TRBD2 identical over 8 bases. V lost 6 bases to trimming and J lost 5 bases; unmatched junction nucleotides: 18. The CDR3 runs to 17 residues. The germline gives CDR1 LNHDA, CDR2 SQIVND (reference sequence). CDR3 protein: CASSPGGAGSGLHEQYF. CDR3 coding DNA: TGTGCCAGTAGCCCGGGGGGGGCCGGGAGCGGGCTCCACGAGCAGTACTTC. Drawing the rest from reference TRBV19 and TRBJ2-7, the complete variable domain is DGGITQSPKYLFRKEGQNVTLSCEQNLNHDAMYWYRQDPGQGLRLIYYSQIVNDFQKGDIAEGYSVSREKKESFPLTVTSAQKNPTAFYLCASSPGGAGSGLHEQYFGPGTRLTVT.

This clone was found once. Written as DNA, the CDR3 is TGTGCCAGCAGTCAACGGACAGGAGCCCGGCGGGATTTTAGCAATCAGCCCCAGCATTTT. Its translation: CASSQRTGARRDFSNQPQHF. This chain links TRBV6-6 with TRBJ1-5; TRBD1 matches 7 bases. This CDR3 spans 20 amino acids. Looked up from germline, CDR1 is MNHNY and CDR2 is SVGAGI (reference sequence). J gave up 0 bases and V 5 bases, and 19 bases lay outside the gene matches.

This clone was detected once. J is TRBJ2-3 and V is TRBV5-1; 7 bases align to TRBD2. V shed 0 bases, J shed 14 bases, and the junction held 9 bases outside the gene matches. The CDR3 is 13 amino acids. Per the germline V gene, CDR1 is SGHRS and CDR2 is YFSETQ. The CDR3 loop is CASSLEGLFLLYF. CDR3 bases: TGCGCCAGCAGCTTGGAGGGACTATTCCTCCTGTATTTT.

This clone has only one observation. This chain links TRBV25-1 with TRBJ2-7; D is unresolved. CDR3 length: 12 residues. Germline-derived CDR1 and CDR2 are MGHDK and SYGVNS. V was trimmed by 5 bases and J by 1 base, leaving 6 bases between them. The CDR3 spells CASSPQSYEQYF. The CDR3 bases are TGTGCCAGCAGTCCCCAGTCCTACGAGCAGTACTTC.

The gene calls are TRBV2 and TRBJ1-5, with TRBD1 as a possible D gene (5 bases). Germline V gene lookup returns CDR1 SNHLY and CDR2 FYNNEI. The CDR3 runs to 14 residues. Trimming took 3 bases from V and 5 from J, leaving 11 bases between them. In nucleotides, the CDR3 is TGTGCCAGCAGTGACCGAACGGGGGATCAGCCCCAGCATTTT. Its protein product is CASSDRTGDQPQHF. Full variable domain (remainder filled in from reference TRBV2 and TRBJ1-5): EPEVTQTPSHQVTQMGQEVILRCVPISNHLYFYWYRQILGQKVEFLVSFYNNEISEKSEIFDDQFSVERPDGSNFTLKIRSTKLEDSAMYFCASSDRTGDQPQHFGDGTRLSIL.

The chain combines TRBV20-1 with TRBJ1-2; no clear D gene. CDR1 and CDR2 from the germline V gene are DFQATT and SNEGSKA (reference sequence). V shed 3 bases and J shed 2 bases, with 13 bases lying between them. This CDR3 region has 14 residues. In nucleotides, the CDR3 is TGCAGTGCTAGTAGGCAGGTGCAGAACTATGGCTACACCTTC. Residues: CSASRQVQNYGYTF.

This chain joins TRBV4-1 and TRBJ2-1, with 12 bases that match TRBD2. CDR3 length equals 16 residues. Looked up from germline, CDR1 is MGHRA and CDR2 is YSYEKL. V was clipped by 0 bases and J by 7 bases; unmatched bases: 4. CDR3 loop: CASSQETLAGGNEQFF. Here the CDR3 DNA reads TGCGCCAGCAGCCAAGAAACTCTAGCGGGGGGGAATGAGCAGTTCTTC.

V and J are TRBV11-3 and TRBJ2-3; 14 bases map to TRBD2. V dropped 3 bases and J dropped 4; count of bases not matched to a gene: 3. Germline V CDR1 and CDR2: SGHNT, YENEEA. The CDR3 totals 16 residues. CDR3 sequence: CASSFQTSGGADTQYF. Here the CDR3 DNA reads TGTGCCAGCAGCTTCCAGACTAGCGGGGGGGCAGATACGCAGTATTTT.

This clone has only one observation. The rearrangement joins TRBV29-1 to TRBJ2-1, with D uncertain. Germline CDR1 and CDR2: SQVTM and ANQGSEA. Trimming removed 7 bases at V and 1 base at J, with 5 bases between. This CDR3 is built from 11 residues. The CDR3 DNA sequence: TGCAGCGCAGAGTCCTACAATGAGCAGTTCTTC. Amino acids: CSAESYNEQFF.

J is TRBJ2-3 and V is TRBV6-5; tentative D call: TRBD1 (6 bases). The germline gives CDR1 MNHEY, CDR2 SVGAGI. This CDR3 has 14 amino acids. With 8 bases removed from V and 0 bases from J, the gap between germline ends came to 12 bases. DNA of the CDR3: TGTGCCAGCGCCGGGACAATAAGCACAGATACGCAGTATTTT. Translation: CASAGTISTDTQYF.

The chain joins TRBV4-1 to TRBJ1-1, with D uncertain. V lost 3 bases to trimming and J lost 1 base, with 15 bases between them. The V gene's germline CDR1 is MGHRA and CDR2 YSYEKL. This CDR3 is built from 16 residues. The CDR3 protein is CASSHPSSSGNTEAFF. The CDR3 DNA reads as TGCGCCAGCAGCCACCCAAGCTCTTCTGGGAACACTGAAGCTTTCTTT.

This sequence joins TRBV7-3 and TRBJ2-3; TRBD2 agrees at 12 bases. This CDR3 has 16 residues. Per germline, CDR1 SGHTA and CDR2 FQGTGA. V lost 5 bases and J lost 1; bases outside the gene matches: 4. For the CDR3, the DNA is TGTGCCAGCAGCCACCTAGCGGGAGGGGGCACAGATACGCAGTATTTT. Encoded protein: CASSHLAGGGTDTQYF.

The rearrangement joins TRBV3-1 (or the pseudogene TRBV3-2) to TRBJ1-2; 7 positions match TRBD1. Germline CDR1 is LGHDT and CDR2 is YNNKEL (reference sequence). V was clipped by 7 bases and J by 5 bases; unmatched bases: 1. This CDR3 is built from 11 residues. For the CDR3, the DNA is TGTGCCAGCAAGGGACAGTATGGCTACACCTTC. Its protein is CASKGQYGYTF.

V is TRBV30 and J is TRBJ2-7; perhaps TRBD1 as D (7 bases). The germline gives CDR1 GTSNPN, CDR2 SVGIG (reference sequence). This CDR3 comprises 10 residues. Trimming took 6 bases from V and 6 from J, leaving 9 bases between them. The DNA of the CDR3 is TGTGCCTGTCAGGGGGGCGAGCAGTACTTC. Translation gives CACQGGEQYF.

The chain links TRBV2 to TRBJ1-2, with D maybe TRBD1 (6 bases). The germline V and J ends were trimmed by 3 bases and 5 bases, with 10 bases remaining between them. CDR3 length equals 13 residues. In germline, CDR1 is SNHLY, CDR2 FYNNEI. The CDR3: CASSEDSHYGYTF. Here the CDR3 DNA reads TGTGCCAGCAGTGAGGACAGTCATTATGGCTACACCTTC.

DNA for the CDR3: TGTGCCAGCAGTGAAGGGGGGGGCGGGGATGAAAAACTGTTTTTT. The encoded protein is CASSEGGGGDEKLFF. The chain uses TRBV6-1 and TRBJ1-4, with D tentatively TRBD1 (6 bases). Between the trimmed V and J ends, which lost 1 base and 6 bases, there was a span of 12 bases. There are 15 residues in the CDR3. In germline, CDR1 is MNHNS, CDR2 SASEGT.

The chain employs TRBV7-2 and TRBJ2-3; D uncertain. The V end lost 2 bases, the J end lost 2 bases, and 14 bases lay between the germline ends. This CDR3 spans 16 amino acids. Germline-derived CDR1 and CDR2 are SGHTA and FQGNSA. CDR3 nucleotides: TGTGCCAGCAGCTTATTAGCAGAAGCCCCCACAGATACGCAGTATTTT. It codes for CASSLLAEAPTDTQYF. The full variable domain, completed using reference TRBV7-2 and TRBJ2-3, is GAGVSQSPSNKVTEKGKDVELRCDPISGHTALYWYRQSLGQGLEFLIYFQGNSAPDKSGLPSDRFSAERTGGSVSTLTIQRTQQEDSAVYLCASSLLAEAPTDTQYFGPGTRLTVL.